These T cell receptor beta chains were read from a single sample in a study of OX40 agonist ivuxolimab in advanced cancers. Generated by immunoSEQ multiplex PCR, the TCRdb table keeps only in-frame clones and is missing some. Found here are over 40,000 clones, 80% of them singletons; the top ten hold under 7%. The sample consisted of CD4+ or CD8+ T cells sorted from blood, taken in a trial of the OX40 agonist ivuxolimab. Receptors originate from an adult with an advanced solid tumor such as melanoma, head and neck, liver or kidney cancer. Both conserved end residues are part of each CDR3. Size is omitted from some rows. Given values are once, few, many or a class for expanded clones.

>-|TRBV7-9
CASSLVGSGNNEQFF
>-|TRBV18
CASSEDRGNEKLFF
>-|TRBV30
CAWSRLAGGEQFF
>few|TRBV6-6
CASSYYSGNEQFF
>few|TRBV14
CASSQAGALNTEAFF
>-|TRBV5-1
CASSPDRDSYNEQFF
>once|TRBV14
CASSPSGGLVNEQFF
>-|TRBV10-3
CAISDDNTEAFF
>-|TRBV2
CASSEGRGGGIKPQHF
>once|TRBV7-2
CASSSSSYNSPLHF
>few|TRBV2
CAIMTGGSGYTF
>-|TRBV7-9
CASSRRTSGRSYNEQFF
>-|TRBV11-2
CASSRREGQGYNEQFF
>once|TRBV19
CASSITGLPDTQYF
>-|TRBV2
CASSELGLNEQFF
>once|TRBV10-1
CASSREQTGHYGYTF
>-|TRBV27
CASSTLPGDEQFF